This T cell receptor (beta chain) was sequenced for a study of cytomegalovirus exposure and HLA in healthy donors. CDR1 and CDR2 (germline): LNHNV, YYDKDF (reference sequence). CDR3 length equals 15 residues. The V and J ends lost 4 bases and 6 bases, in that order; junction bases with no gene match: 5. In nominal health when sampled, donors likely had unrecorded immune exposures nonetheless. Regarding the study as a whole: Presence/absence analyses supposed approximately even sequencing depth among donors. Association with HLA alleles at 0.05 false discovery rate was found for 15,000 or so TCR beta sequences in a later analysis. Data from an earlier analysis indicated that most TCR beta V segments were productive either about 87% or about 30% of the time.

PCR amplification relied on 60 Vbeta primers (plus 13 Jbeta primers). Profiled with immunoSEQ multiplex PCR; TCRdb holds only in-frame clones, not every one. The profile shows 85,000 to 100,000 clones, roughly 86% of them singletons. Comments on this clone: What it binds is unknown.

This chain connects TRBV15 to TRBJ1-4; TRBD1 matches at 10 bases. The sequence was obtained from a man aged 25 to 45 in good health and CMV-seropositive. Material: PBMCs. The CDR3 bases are TGTGCCACCAGCAACCCCGGGACAGGGGATGAAAAACTGTTTTTT. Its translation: CATSNPGTGDEKLFF.